This T cell receptor beta chain appears in the sequencing data of a study of T cell responses to AZD1222 COVID-19 vaccine. General study findings and limits: Most donors were white British and more were female, and clonal diversity was possibly underestimated. CD4 TCRs linked to vaccination spanned spike, dominating at 160-218 and 743-854.

The CDR3 has 13 residues. Trimming stripped 11 bases from V and 2 bases from J, with 13 bases between. Germline CDR1 WSHSY, CDR2 SAAADI. The table came from immunoSEQ multiplex PCR; TCRdb's copy has only in-frame clones and leaves some out. The sample lists 150,000 to 250,000 clones; more than 85% were seen once. As concerns this clone: What it binds is unknown.

Investigators merged groups given second doses at roughly 4 or roughly 12 weeks. J is TRBJ2-1 and V is TRBV10-2; no definite D call. The source material was peripheral blood, sampled 28 days after the second AZD1222 dose. This TCR was sampled from an adult who received the AZD1222 COVID-19 vaccine. CDR3 bases: TGCGCCGTCCGCGACTCCCCCTACAATGAGCAGTTCTTC. Translating it yields CAVRDSPYNEQFF.